This TCR beta chain was retrieved from a study of blood T cell repertoires in COVID-19. As for the study in general: Both acute and convalescent COVID-19 samples were obtained from the United States, Italy and Spain.

Deletions cut 11 bases from V and 2 bases from J, with 12 bases between. CDR3 length: 12 amino acids. Germline CDR1 MNHEY, CDR2 SVGAGI. This clone turned up a few times. Per the original methods: Quantification of nucleated cells was approximated via reference gene primer amplification. Sequenced by immunoSEQ multiplex PCR; TCRdb stores in-frame clones only, minus some. V and J calls and clone size come straight from that table; D and trimming were deduced from the DNA. The repertoire holds 60,000 to 80,000 clones, with 70% to 90% as singletons. The sequenced material came from peripheral blood. The TCR was taken from a man aged 65-85 years with acute or convalescent COVID-19. This chain joins TRBV6-5 and TRBJ1-2; D unclear. Here the CDR3 DNA reads TGTGCCTGCCGGGAGAAAAACTATGGCTACACCTTC. Protein sequence: CACREKNYGYTF.